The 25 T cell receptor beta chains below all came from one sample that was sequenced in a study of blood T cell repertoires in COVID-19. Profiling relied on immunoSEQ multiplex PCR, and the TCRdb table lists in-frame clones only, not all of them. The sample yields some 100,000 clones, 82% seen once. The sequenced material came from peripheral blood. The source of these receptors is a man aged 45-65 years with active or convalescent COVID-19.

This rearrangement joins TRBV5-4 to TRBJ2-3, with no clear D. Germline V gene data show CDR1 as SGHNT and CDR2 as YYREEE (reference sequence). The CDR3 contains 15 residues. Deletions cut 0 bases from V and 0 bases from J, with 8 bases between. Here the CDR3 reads CASSLDLASTDTQYF. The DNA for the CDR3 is TGTGCCAGCAGCTTGGATCTGGCTAGCACAGATACGCAGTATTTT.

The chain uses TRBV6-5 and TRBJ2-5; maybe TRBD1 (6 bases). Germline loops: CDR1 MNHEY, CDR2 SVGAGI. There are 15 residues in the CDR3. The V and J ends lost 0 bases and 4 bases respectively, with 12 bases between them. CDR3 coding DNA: TGTGCCAGCAGTTACTCGACCGGCAGGGGAGAGACCCAGTACTTC. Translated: CASSYSTGRGETQYF.

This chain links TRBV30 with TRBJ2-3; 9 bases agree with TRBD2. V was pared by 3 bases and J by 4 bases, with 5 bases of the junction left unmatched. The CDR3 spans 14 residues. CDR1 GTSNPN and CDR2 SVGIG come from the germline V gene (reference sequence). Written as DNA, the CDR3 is TGTGCCTGGAGCACGCGGGGGGGCCCAGATACGCAGTATTTT. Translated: CAWSTRGGPDTQYF. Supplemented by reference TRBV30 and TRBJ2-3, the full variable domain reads SQTIHQWPATLVQPVGSPLSLECTVEGTSNPNLYWYRQAAGRGLQLLFYSVGIGQISSEVPQNLSASRPQDRQFILSSKKLLLSDSGFYLCAWSTRGGPDTQYFGPGTRLTVL.

The CDR3 spells CASSRQELYEQYV. CDR3 nucleotide sequence: TGTGCCAGCTCGAGACAGGAGCTCTACGAGCAGTACGTC. The genes are TRBV6-5 and TRBJ2-7, with a weak D call TRBD1 (6 bases). Trimming shortened V by 8 bases and J by 3 bases, and 14 bases separated the two germline ends. The CDR3 runs 13 residues. CDR1 MNHEY and CDR2 SVGAGI come from the germline V gene.

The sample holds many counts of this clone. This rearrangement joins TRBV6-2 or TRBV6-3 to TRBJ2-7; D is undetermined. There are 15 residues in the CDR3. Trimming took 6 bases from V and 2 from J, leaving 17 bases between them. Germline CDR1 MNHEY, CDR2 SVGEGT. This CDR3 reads CASSVRRSRTYEQYF. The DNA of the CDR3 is TGTGCCAGCAGCGTACGGCGGTCCAGAACCTACGAGCAGTACTTC.

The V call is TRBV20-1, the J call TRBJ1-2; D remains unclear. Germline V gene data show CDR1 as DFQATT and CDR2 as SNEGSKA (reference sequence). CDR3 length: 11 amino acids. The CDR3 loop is CSPTGDYGYTF. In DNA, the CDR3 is TGCAGCCCAACCGGGGACTATGGCTACACCTTC.

The CDR3 coding sequence is TGTGCCAGCAGCCGGGAGACAGGGTTCGTTTCAGATACGCAGTATTTT. As protein: CASSRETGFVSDTQYF. The chain couples TRBV5-6 to TRBJ2-3, with TRBD1 as a possible D gene (7 bases). With 4 bases removed from V and 4 bases from J, the gap between germline ends came to 19 bases. CDR1 SGHDT and CDR2 YYEEEE come from the germline V gene. The CDR3 loop spans 16 amino acids.

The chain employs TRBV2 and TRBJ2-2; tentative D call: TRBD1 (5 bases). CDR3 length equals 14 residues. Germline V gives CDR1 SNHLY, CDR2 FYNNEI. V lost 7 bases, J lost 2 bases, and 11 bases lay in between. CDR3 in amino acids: CASNRQINTGELFF. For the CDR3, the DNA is TGTGCCAGCAACAGGCAGATTAACACCGGGGAGCTGTTTTTT.

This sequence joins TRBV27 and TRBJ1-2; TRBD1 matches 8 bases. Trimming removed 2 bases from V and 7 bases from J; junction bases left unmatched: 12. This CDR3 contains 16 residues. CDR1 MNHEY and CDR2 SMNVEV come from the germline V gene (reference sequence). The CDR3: CASSLLTGQGLGGYTF. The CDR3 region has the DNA TGTGCCAGCAGTTTACTAACCGGACAGGGTTTAGGTGGCTACACCTTC.

The CDR3 nucleotides read TGTGCCTGGAGGTTAGCAGGGGGCTCTTCACCCCTCCACTTT. Residues: CAWRLAGGSSPLHF. This chain connects TRBV30 to TRBJ1-6; 8 bases agree with TRBD1. The CDR3 contains 14 residues. V was pared by 3 bases and J by 9 bases, with 7 bases of the junction left unmatched. From germline, CDR1 is GTSNPN and CDR2 SVGIG (reference sequence). The variable domain in full, completed from reference TRBV30 and TRBJ1-6, reads SQTIHQWPATLVQPVGSPLSLECTVEGTSNPNLYWYRQAAGRGLQLLFYSVGIGQISSEVPQNLSASRPQDRQFILSSKKLLLSDSGFYLCAWRLAGGSSPLHFGNGTRLTVT.

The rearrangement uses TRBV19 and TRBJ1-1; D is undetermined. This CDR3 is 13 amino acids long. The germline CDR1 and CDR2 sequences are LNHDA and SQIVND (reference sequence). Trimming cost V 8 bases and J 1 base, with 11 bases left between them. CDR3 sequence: CASESDKNTEAFF. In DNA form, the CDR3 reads TGTGCCAGTGAATCTGACAAGAACACTGAAGCTTTCTTT.

CDR3 sequence (DNA): TGCGCCAGCAGCCCGGGGACTAGCCGGGAGACCCAGTACTTC. Its translation: CASSPGTSRETQYF. The V gene is TRBV5-1, the J gene TRBJ2-5; 9 nucleotides align to TRBD2. Germline assignment: CDR1 SGHRS and CDR2 YFSETQ. V gave up 4 bases and J gave up 5 bases; unmatched junction bases: 6. The CDR3 runs 14 residues. The whole variable domain, filled in from reference TRBV5-1 and TRBJ2-5, reads KAGVTQTPRYLIKTRGQQVTLSCSPISGHRSVSWYQQTPGQGLQFLFEYFSETQRNKGNFPGRFSGRQFSNSRSEMNVSTLELGDSALYLCASSPGTSRETQYFGPGTRLLVL.

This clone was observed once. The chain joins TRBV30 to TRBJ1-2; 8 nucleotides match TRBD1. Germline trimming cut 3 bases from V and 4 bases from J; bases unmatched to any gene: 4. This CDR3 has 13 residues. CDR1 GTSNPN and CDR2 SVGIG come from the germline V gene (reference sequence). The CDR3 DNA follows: TGTGCCTGGAGAGCAGGGGGCGGCTATGGCTACACCTTC. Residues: CAWRAGGGYGYTF.

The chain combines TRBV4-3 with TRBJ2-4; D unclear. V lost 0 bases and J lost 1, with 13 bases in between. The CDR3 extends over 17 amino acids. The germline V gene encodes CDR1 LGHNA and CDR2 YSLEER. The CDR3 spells CASSQDTMRSAKNIQYF. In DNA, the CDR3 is TGCGCCAGCAGCCAAGACACAATGAGGAGCGCCAAAAACATTCAGTACTTC.

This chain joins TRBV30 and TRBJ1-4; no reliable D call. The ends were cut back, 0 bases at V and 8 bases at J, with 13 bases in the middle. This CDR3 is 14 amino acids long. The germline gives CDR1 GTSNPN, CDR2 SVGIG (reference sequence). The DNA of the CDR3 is TGTGCCTGGAGTGTACCAGCAGGTGGAGAAAAACTGTTTTTT. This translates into CAWSVPAGGEKLFF.

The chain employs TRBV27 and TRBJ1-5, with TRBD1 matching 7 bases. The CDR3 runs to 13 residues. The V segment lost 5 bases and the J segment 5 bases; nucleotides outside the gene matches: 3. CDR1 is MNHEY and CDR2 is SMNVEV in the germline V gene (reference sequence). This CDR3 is CASSIQGDQPQHF. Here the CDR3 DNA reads TGTGCCAGCAGTATCCAGGGGGATCAGCCCCAGCATTTT.

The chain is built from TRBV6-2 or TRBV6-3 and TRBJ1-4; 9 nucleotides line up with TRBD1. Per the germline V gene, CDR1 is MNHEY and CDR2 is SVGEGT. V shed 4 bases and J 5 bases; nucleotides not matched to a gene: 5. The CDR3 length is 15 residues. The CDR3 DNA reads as TGTGCCAGCAGTTTTCCGACAGGGGGAAATGAAAAACTGTTTTTT. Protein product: CASSFPTGGNEKLFF.

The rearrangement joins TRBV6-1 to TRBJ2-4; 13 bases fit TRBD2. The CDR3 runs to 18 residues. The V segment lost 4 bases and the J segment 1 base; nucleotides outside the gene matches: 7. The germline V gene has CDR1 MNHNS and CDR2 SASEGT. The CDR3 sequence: CASSALAGGPSAKNIQYF. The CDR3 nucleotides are TGTGCCAGCAGTGCACTAGCGGGGGGGCCCTCGGCCAAAAACATTCAGTACTTC.

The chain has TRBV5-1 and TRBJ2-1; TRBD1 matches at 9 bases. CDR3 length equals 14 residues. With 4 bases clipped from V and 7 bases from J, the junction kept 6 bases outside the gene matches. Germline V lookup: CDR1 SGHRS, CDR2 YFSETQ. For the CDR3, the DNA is TGCGCCAGCAGCCCGGACAGGGGCAGGAATGAGCAGTTCTTC. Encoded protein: CASSPDRGRNEQFF.

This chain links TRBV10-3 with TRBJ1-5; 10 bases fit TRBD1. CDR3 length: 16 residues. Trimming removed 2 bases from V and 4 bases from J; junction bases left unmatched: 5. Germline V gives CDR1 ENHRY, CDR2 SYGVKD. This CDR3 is CAISEDRGLWNQPQHF. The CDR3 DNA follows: TGTGCCATCAGTGAGGACAGGGGGCTGTGGAATCAGCCCCAGCATTTT.

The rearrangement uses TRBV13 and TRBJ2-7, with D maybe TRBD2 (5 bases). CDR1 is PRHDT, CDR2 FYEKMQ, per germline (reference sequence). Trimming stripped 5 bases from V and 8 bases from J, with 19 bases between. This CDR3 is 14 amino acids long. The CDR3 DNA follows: TGTGCCAGCAGCGAGAAGGACTTCGAAAGTAAGCAGTACTTC. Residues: CASSEKDFESKQYF.

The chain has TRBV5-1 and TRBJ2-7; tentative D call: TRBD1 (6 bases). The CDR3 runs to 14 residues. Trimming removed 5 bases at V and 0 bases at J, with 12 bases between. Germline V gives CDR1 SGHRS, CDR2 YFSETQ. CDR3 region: CASRQGPSSYEQYV. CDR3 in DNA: TGCGCCAGCAGACAGGGACCGTCCTCCTACGAGCAGTACGTC.

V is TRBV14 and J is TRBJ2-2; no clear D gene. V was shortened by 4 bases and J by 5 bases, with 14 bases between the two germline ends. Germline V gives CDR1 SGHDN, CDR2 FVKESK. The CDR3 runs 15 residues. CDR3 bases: TGTGCCAGCAGCCGGGTACCCGCCGGGACCGGGGAGCTGTTTTTT. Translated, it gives CASSRVPAGTGELFF.

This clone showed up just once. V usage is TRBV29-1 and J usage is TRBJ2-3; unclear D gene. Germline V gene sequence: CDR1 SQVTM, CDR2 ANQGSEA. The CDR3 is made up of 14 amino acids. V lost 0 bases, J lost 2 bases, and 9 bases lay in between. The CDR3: CSVEDIQTTDTQYF. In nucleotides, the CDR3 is TGCAGCGTTGAAGATATACAGACCACAGATACGCAGTATTTT.

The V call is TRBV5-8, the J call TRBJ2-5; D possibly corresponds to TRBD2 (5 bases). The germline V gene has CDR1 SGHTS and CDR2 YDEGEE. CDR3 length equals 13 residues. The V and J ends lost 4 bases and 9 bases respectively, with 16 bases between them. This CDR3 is CASSTGIDQAQYF. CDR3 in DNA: TGTGCCAGCAGCACCGGGATAGACCAGGCCCAGTACTTC.